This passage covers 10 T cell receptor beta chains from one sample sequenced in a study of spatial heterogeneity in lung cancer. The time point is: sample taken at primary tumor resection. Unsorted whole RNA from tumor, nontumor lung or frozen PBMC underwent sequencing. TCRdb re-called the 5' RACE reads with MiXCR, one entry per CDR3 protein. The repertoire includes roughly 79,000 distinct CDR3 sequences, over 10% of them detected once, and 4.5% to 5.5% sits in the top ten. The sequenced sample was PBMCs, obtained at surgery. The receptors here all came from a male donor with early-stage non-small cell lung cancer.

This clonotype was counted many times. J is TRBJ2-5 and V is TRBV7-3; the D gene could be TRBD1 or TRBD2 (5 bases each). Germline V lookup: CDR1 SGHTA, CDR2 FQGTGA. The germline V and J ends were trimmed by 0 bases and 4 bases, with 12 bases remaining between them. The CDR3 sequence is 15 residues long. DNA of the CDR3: TGTGCCAGCAGCTTAACGGGGGTTATCGGAGAGACCCAGTACTTC. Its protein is CASSLTGVIGETQYF.

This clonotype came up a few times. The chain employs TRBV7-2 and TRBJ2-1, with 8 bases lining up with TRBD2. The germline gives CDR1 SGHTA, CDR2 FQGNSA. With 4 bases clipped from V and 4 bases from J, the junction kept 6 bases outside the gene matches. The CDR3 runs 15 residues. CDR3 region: CASSYQRGRYNEQFF. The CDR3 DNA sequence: TGTGCCAGCAGCTACCAGCGCGGGAGGTACAATGAGCAGTTCTTC.

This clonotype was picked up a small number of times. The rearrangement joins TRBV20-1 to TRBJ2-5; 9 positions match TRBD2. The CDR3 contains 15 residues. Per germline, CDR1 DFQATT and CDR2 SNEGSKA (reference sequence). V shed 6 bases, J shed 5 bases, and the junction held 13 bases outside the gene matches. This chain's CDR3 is CSAAPPSGKKETQYF. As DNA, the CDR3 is TGCAGTGCCGCCCCTCCTAGCGGGAAGAAGGAGACCCAGTACTTC.

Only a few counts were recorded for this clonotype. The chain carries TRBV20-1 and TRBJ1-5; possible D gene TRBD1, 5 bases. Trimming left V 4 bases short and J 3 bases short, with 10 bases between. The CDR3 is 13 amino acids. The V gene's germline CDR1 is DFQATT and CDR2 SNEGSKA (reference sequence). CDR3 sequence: CSAKGNDNQPQHF. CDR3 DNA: TGCAGTGCTAAGGGGAACGACAATCAGCCCCAGCATTTT.

CDR3 loop: CASSPGRSTDTQYF. Here the CDR3 DNA reads TGTGCCAGCTCACCAGGGCGGAGCACAGATACGCAGTATTTT. The chain uses TRBV18 and TRBJ2-3; D uncertain. Germline assignment: CDR1 KGHSH and CDR2 LQKENI. This CDR3 comprises 14 residues. The germline V and J ends were trimmed by 2 bases and 0 bases, with 6 bases remaining between them.

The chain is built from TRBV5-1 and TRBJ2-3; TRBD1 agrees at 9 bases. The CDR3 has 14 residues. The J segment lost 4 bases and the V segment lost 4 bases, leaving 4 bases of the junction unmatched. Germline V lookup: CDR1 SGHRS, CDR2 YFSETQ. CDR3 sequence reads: CASSTGQGPDTQYF. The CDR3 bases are TGCGCCAGCAGCACCGGACAGGGGCCAGATACGCAGTATTTT.

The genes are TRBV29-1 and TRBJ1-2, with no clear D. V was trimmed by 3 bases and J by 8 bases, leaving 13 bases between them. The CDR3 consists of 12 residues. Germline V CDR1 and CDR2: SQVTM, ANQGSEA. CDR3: CSVEVRLEGYTF. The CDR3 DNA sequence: TGCAGCGTTGAGGTACGGCTCGAGGGCTACACCTTC.

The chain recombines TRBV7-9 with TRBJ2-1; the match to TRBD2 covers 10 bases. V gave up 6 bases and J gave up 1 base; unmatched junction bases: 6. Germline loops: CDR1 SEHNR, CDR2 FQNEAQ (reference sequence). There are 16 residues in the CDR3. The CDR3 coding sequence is TGTGCCAGCAGTTCCCCTAGCGGGGGATCCTACAATGAGCAGTTCTTC. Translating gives CASSSPSGGSYNEQFF.

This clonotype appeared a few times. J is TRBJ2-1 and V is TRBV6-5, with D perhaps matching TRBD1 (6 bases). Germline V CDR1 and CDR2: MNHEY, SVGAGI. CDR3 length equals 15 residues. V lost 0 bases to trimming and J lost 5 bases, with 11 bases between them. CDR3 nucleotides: TGTGCCAGCAGTTACTCGCAGGGGACCAACAATGAGCAGTTCTTC. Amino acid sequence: CASSYSQGTNNEQFF.

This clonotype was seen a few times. This CDR3 reads CAISSMDRVGTEAFF. The CDR3, as DNA: TGTGCCATCAGTTCCATGGACAGGGTGGGCACTGAAGCTTTCTTT. This chain uses TRBV10-3 with TRBJ1-1; TRBD1 agrees at 8 bases. The CDR3 totals 15 residues. Germline CDR1 is ENHRY and CDR2 is SYGVKD. The trim removed 5 bases at V and 4 bases at J, leaving 9 bases unmatched.